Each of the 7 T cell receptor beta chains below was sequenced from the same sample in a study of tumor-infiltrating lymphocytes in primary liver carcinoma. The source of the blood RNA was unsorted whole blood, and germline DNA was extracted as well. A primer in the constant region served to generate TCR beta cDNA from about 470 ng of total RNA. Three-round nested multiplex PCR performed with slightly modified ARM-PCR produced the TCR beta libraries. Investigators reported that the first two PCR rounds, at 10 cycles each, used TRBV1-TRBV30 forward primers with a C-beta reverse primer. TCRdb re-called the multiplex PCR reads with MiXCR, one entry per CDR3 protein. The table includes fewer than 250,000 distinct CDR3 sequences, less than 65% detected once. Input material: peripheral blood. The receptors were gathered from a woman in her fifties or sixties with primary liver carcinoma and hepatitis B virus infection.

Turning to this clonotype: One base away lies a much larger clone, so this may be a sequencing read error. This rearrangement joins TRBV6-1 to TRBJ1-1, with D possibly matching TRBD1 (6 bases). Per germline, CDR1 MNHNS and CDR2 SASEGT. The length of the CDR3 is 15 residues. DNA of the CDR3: TGTGTCAGCAGACCAAGAGGGGGGGCAGGGACTGAAGCTTTCTTT. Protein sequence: CVSRPRGGAGTEAFF.

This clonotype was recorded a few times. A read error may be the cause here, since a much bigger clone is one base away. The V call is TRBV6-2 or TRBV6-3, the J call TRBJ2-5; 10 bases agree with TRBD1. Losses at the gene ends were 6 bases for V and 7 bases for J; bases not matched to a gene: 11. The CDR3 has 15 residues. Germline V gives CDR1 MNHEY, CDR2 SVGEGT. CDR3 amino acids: CASRTGTGVRGTQYF. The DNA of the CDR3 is TGTGCCAGCAGGACCGGGACAGGGGTGAGAGGGACCCAGTACTTC.

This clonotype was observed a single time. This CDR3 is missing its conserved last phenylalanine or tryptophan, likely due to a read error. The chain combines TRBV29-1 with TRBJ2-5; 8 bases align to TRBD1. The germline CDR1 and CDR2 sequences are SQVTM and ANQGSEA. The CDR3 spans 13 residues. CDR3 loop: CKPDRAVVETQYS. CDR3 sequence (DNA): TGCAAACCGGACAGGGCTGTAGTAGAGACTCAGTACTCC.

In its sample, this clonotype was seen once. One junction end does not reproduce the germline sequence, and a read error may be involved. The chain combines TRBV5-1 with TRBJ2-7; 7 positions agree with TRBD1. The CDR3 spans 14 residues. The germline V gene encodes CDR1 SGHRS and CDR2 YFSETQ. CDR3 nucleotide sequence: TGCGCCAGCGGCTTGGACAGGCTTGACTACGAGCAGTACTTC. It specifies CASGLDRLDYEQYF.

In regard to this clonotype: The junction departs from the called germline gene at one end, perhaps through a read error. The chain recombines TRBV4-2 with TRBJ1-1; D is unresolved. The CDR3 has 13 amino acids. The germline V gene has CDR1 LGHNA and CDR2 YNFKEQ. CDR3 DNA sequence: TGTGCCAACAGCCAATTTGAGAACACTGATGCTTTCTTT. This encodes CANSQFENTDAFF.

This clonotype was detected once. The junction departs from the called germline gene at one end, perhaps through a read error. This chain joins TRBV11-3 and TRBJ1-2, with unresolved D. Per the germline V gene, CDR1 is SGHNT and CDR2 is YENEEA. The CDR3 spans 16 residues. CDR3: CASSLSGSFSNHGYTF. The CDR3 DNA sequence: TGCGCCAGCAGCCTCTCCGGCTCCTTTAGTAACCATGGCTACACCTTC.

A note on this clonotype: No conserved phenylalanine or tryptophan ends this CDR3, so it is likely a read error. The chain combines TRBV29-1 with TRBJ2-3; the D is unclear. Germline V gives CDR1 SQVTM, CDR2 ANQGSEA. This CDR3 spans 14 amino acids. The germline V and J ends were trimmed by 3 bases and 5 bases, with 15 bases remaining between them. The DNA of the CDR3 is TGCAGCGTTGATGGTCCAAAGGGCATAGATACGCAGTATTTA. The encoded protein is CSVDGPKGIDTQYL.